This TCR beta chain was sequenced in a study of identical twins. Overall study results and limits: These conclusions were based on statistical analysis (cross-sectional, not following the same donors).

V gave up 0 bases and J gave up 2 bases, with 12 bases separating them. Per the germline V gene, CDR1 is DFQATT and CDR2 is SNEGSKA (reference sequence). CDR3 size: 15 residues. It was template switching that added a universal primer site, and there were unique molecular identifiers on the cDNA. TCRdb fed the 5' RACE reads into MiXCR, producing one record per CDR3 protein. The data show about 520,000 distinct CDR3 sequences, with about 20% seen just once and about 0.91% held by the top ten. This clonotype has at least ten counts. Its target is not known. A further study also used this sample, focusing on T cells expressing NK-cell markers. From that study: The authors sequenced eight donors, of whom seven were HCMV-seropositive and one was seronegative. A few donors' CD3+CD56-NKG2C+ cells were dominated by the same clonotypes.

The source is a woman aged 18-29 years in good health. The V gene is TRBV20-1, the J gene TRBJ2-3, with no clear D. Sequenced input: CD4+ T cells sorted from blood. The CDR3: CSAREMLLPTDTQYF. Here the CDR3 DNA reads TGCAGTGCTAGAGAAATGCTGCTCCCCACAGATACGCAGTATTTT.